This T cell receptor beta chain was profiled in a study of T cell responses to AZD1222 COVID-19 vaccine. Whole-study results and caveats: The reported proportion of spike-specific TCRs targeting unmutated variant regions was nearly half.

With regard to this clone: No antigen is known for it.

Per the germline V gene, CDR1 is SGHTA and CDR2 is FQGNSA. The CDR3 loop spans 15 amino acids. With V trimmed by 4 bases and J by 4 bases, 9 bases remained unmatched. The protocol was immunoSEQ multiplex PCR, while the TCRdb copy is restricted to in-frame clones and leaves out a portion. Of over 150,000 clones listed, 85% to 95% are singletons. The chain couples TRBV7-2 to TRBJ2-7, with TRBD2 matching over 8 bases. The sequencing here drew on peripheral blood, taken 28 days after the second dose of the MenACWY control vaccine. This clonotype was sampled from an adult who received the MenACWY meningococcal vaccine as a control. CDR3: CASSSNRGGFYEQYF. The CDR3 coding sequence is TGTGCCAGCAGCTCGAACCGGGGGGGGTTTTACGAGCAGTACTTC. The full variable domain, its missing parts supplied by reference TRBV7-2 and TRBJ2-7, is GAGVSQSPSNKVTEKGKDVELRCDPISGHTALYWYRQSLGQGLEFLIYFQGNSAPDKSGLPSDRFSAERTGGSVSTLTIQRTQQEDSAVYLCASSSNRGGFYEQYFGPGTRLTVT.